Listed below are T cell receptor beta chains from one sample, sequenced in a study of beta chain features in type 1 diabetes. Using immunoSEQ multiplex PCR, the repertoire was profiled, and TCRdb retains in-frame clones only, with some absent. The sample records 450,000 or so clones, 9.5% to 12% being singletons. The specimen was naive CD4+ T cells from blood. The receptors shown here come from a young woman in good health. CDR3s include the opening cysteine and the closing phenylalanine or tryptophan. The order of the fields is D gene, V gene, J gene, clone size, CDR3 length, CDR3 DNA, CDR3 protein. D genes are given only for firm matches. Size tells how often a clone was seen (once, few, many) or the class of an expanded clone, and some rows leave it out.

d_gene: .
v_gene: TRBV4-3
j_gene: TRBJ1-1
abundance: few
len: 15
CDR3nt: TGCGCCAGCAGCCAAGATCCGGCGCAGGGGACTGAAGCTTTCTTT
CDR3aa: CASSQDPAQGTEAFF

d_gene: .
v_gene: TRBV28
j_gene: TRBJ2-6
abundance: .
len: 19
CDR3nt: TGTGCCAGCTTCTCCTCAGCCCTGGCCCCCTCCTCTGGGGCCAACGTCCTGACTTTC
CDR3aa: CASFSSALAPSSGANVLTF

d_gene: .
v_gene: TRBV4-1
j_gene: TRBJ2-3
abundance: .
len: 17
CDR3nt: TGCGCCAGCAGCCAAATGCCGCTACTCTCTAGCACAGATACGCAGTATTTT
CDR3aa: CASSQMPLLSSTDTQYF

d_gene: .
v_gene: TRBV12-5
j_gene: TRBJ2-3
abundance: .
len: 13
CDR3nt: TGTGCTAGTGGTTTGGGGGGAACAGATACGCAGTATTTT
CDR3aa: CASGLGGTDTQYF

d_gene: .
v_gene: TRBV9
j_gene: TRBJ2-1
abundance: few
len: 15
CDR3nt: TGTGCCAGCAGCGTACGGGGTGTTGCTACAAGTGAGCAGTTCTTC
CDR3aa: CASSVRGVATSEQFF

d_gene: .
v_gene: TRBV2
j_gene: TRBJ2-1
abundance: .
len: 12
CDR3nt: TGTGCCAGCAGTGGACAAGGAGGTGAGCAGTTCTTC
CDR3aa: CASSGQGGEQFF

d_gene: .
v_gene: TRBV9
j_gene: TRBJ2-1
abundance: .
len: 14
CDR3nt: TGTGCCAGCAGTGGAGGGAACTCCTACAATGAGCAGTTCTTC
CDR3aa: CASSGGNSYNEQFF

d_gene: .
v_gene: TRBV5-6
j_gene: TRBJ2-1
abundance: few
len: 16
CDR3nt: TGTGCCAGCAGCCGCCCGGACAAGGGGGGATACAATGAGCAGTTCTTC
CDR3aa: CASSRPDKGGYNEQFF

d_gene: .
v_gene: TRBV7-8
j_gene: TRBJ2-3
abundance: few
len: 14
CDR3nt: TGTGCCAGCAGCAAGGATTCTAGCACAGATACGCAGTATTTT
CDR3aa: CASSKDSSTDTQYF

d_gene: .
v_gene: TRBV19
j_gene: TRBJ2-2
abundance: few
len: 16
CDR3nt: TGTGCCAGTAGTATTCGGCAGCTAGAGAACACCGGGGAGCTGTTTTTT
CDR3aa: CASSIRQLENTGELFF

d_gene: .
v_gene: TRBV4-1
j_gene: TRBJ2-2
abundance: few
len: 13
CDR3nt: TGCGCCAGCAGCCAAGTTGTCGCCGGGGAGCTGTTTTTT
CDR3aa: CASSQVVAGELFF

d_gene: TRBD2
v_gene: TRBV14
j_gene: TRBJ2-1
abundance: .
len: 17
CDR3nt: TGTGCCAGCAGCGAAGCGAGCGGGAGGAGCTCCTACAATGAGCAGTTCTTC
CDR3aa: CASSEASGRSSYNEQFF

d_gene: .
v_gene: TRBV29-1
j_gene: TRBJ1-2
abundance: .
len: 13
CDR3nt: TGCAGCGTCATCGTACTCGGGAGAGAGGGCTACACCTTC
CDR3aa: CSVIVLGREGYTF

d_gene: TRBD1
v_gene: TRBV7-2
j_gene: TRBJ1-2
abundance: .
len: 14
CDR3nt: TGTGCCAGCAGCTTGGACAGGGGGCTCTATGGCTACACCTTC
CDR3aa: CASSLDRGLYGYTF